The rows below give T cell receptor beta chains drawn from one sample of a study of blood T cell repertoires in COVID-19. TCRdb's copy holds only in-frame clones and misses some; the assay was immunoSEQ multiplex PCR. This sample has about 140,000 clones, with 75% to 90% found just once. The sequencing sample was made of peripheral blood. The origin of the receptors is a human donor in a cohort sampled during active COVID-19. Both conserved end residues are part of each CDR3. D genes are given only for firm matches. A row's size may be missing; if present it is once, few, many or a size class.

j_call,clone_size,d_call,v_call,cdr3_nt,cdr3_aa
TRBJ2-2,.,.,TRBV7-2,TGTGCCAGCAGCGGGGGGGCAGCCACCGGGGAGCTGTTTTTT,CASSGGAATGELFF
TRBJ1-3,few,.,TRBV2,TGTGCCAGCACCCCCCAACGACAGAGCTCTGGAAACACCATATATTTT,CASTPQRQSSGNTIYF
TRBJ1-5,once,TRBD1,TRBV5-5,TGTGCCAGCAGCGTCAGGACAGGTAGCAATCAGCCCCAGCATTTT,CASSVRTGSNQPQHF
TRBJ2-3,.,.,TRBV7-3,TGTGCCAGCAGCTTAAATCGAGAAGATACGCAGTATTTT,CASSLNREDTQYF
TRBJ1-1,.,TRBD1,TRBV2,TGTGCCAGCAGGGACCGGGACAGTAACACTGAAGCTTTCTTT,CASRDRDSNTEAFF
TRBJ2-5,.,TRBD1,TRBV5-1,TGCGCCAGCAGCCCCGGACAGGAGAAGAGACCCCAGTACTTC,CASSPGQEKRPQYF
TRBJ2-1,few,.,TRBV14,TGTGCCAGCAGCCAAGAAGCCTGGCCCACGGGAATTAATGAGCAGTTCTTC,CASSQEAWPTGINEQFF
TRBJ2-5,once,TRBD2,TRBV19,TGTGCCAGTAGTATAACCGGGACTAGCGGGGGGGAGACCCAGTACTTC,CASSITGTSGGETQYF
TRBJ1-1,.,.,TRBV9,TGTGCCAGCAGCGTAGGCGAACGCACTGAAGCTTTCTTT,CASSVGERTEAFF
TRBJ2-1,.,.,TRBV6-5,TGTGCCAGCAGTTACCGGCGACGGACAAGGGACAATGAGCAGTTCTTC,CASSYRRRTRDNEQFF
TRBJ2-2,.,.,TRBV3-1/TRBV3-2,TGTGCCAGCAGCCAAGTTGGTAAGCGCACCGGGGAGCTGTTTTTT,CASSQVGKRTGELFF
TRBJ1-3,.,.,TRBV25-1,TGTGCCAGCAGCAAATCGCGGGCGAGCTCTGGAAACACCATATATTTT,CASSKSRASSGNTIYF
TRBJ2-1,.,TRBD2,TRBV10-3,TGTGCCATCAGTGAACGGACTAGCGGGGGAGGAAATGAGCAGTTCTTC,CAISERTSGGGNEQFF
TRBJ2-5,.,.,TRBV6-5,TGTGCCAGCAGATGGGGGGGCGCAGAGACCCAGTACTTC,CASRWGGAETQYF
TRBJ2-2,.,TRBD1,TRBV18,TGTGCCAGCTCACCAGTCGGGACAGGGAACGGCGGGGAGCTGTTTTTT,CASSPVGTGNGGELFF
TRBJ1-5,.,.,TRBV5-1,TGCGCCAGCAGACCCACCCCGGAGGTTCAGCCCCAGCATTTT,CASRPTPEVQPQHF
TRBJ2-1,.,.,TRBV4-3,TGCGCCAGCAGCCAAGACGGGGCGGGGGCTTACAATGAGCAGTTCTTC,CASSQDGAGAYNEQFF
TRBJ1-2,.,TRBD1,TRBV3-1/TRBV3-2,TGTGCCAGCAGCCAAGAATGGCAGGGGGTGGGTGGTGGCTACACCTTC,CASSQEWQGVGGGYTF
TRBJ1-1,.,TRBD1,TRBV19,TGTGCCAGTAGGATACAGGGGGCCCGCACTGAAGCTTTCTTT,CASRIQGARTEAFF